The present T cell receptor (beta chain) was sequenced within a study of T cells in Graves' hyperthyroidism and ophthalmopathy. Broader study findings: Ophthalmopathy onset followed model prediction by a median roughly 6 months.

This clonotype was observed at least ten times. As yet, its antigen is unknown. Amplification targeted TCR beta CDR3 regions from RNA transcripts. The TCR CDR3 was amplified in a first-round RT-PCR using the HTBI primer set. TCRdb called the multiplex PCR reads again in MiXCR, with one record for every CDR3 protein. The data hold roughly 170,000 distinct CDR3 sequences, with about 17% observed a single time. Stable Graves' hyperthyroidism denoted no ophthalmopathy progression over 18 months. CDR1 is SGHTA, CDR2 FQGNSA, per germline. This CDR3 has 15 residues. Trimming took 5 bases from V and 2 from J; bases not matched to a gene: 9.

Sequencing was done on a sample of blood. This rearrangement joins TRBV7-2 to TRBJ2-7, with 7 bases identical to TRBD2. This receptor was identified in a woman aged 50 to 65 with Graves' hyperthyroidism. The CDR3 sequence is CASSTRGGPPYEQYF. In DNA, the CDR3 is TGTGCCAGCAGCACCCGCGGGGGTCCCCCCTACGAGCAGTACTTC. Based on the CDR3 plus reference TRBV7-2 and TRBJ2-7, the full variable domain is GAGVSQSPSNKVTEKGKDVELRCDPISGHTALYWYRQSLGQGLEFLIYFQGNSAPDKSGLPSDRFSAERTGGSVSTLTIQRTQQEDSAVYLCASSTRGGPPYEQYFGPGTRLTVT.